The T cell receptor beta chain under discussion was sequenced for a study of identifying expanded T cells in peripheral blood. The assay was immunoSEQ multiplex PCR, and TCRdb's table has in-frame clones only and misses some. This sample carries nearly 60,000 clones, over 85% of them seen once, and the ten largest clones take about 3.7%. Trimming took 6 bases from V and 5 from J, leaving 12 bases between them. CDR1 SQVTM and CDR2 ANQGSEA come from the germline V gene. The CDR3 loop spans 12 amino acids. Study-level points and caveats: Over approximately two and four weeks, about 17 and 20 clones changed, versus 1.2 between replicates. Roughly 2-week clone count variance significantly increased as total template count grew.

A note on this clone: The antigen remains undetermined.

During the collection period, no donor immune events like infections were recorded. This receptor was identified in a person between 18 and 75 years old in good health. Sequencing was carried out using blood. This chain links TRBV29-1 with TRBJ2-3, with a weak D call TRBD2 (6 bases). The CDR3 is CSVRLVGDTQYF. In nucleotides, the CDR3 is TGCAGCGTCCGACTAGTGGGAGATACGCAGTATTTT.